The 12 T cell receptor beta chains below come from one sample, sequenced in a study of cytomegalovirus exposure and HLA in healthy donors. The PCR had 60 Vbeta and 13 Jbeta primers. Assay used: immunoSEQ multiplex PCR; TCRdb lists only in-frame clones, some missing. The sample includes about 140,000 clones. Sequenced input: PBMCs. Receptors originate from a woman in her late teens or twenties in good health and CMV-seronegative.

The chain employs TRBV29-1 and TRBJ2-5, with D tentatively TRBD1 (6 bases). Matching the DNA end better, TRBJ2-7 makes the J call doubtful. Germline V gives CDR1 SQVTM, CDR2 ANQGSEA. The CDR3 spans 12 residues. The CDR3: CSVGDKEREQYF. In DNA form, the CDR3 reads TGCAGCGTGGGGGACAAAGAACGCGAGCAGTACTTC.

CDR3 region: CASSLDPPGQGLGYGYTF. The DNA for the CDR3 is TGTGCCAGCAGTCTCGACCCCCCGGGACAGGGTCTTGGATATGGCTACACCTTC. The V call is TRBV9, the J call TRBJ1-2; 9 bases agree with TRBD1. The germline V gene encodes CDR1 SGDLS and CDR2 YYNGEE. Unmatched junction bases numbered 19, after V lost 5 bases and J lost 5 bases. This CDR3 is built from 18 residues.

V is TRBV28 and J is TRBJ2-1, with D tentatively TRBD1 (6 bases). The V gene's germline CDR1 is MDHEN and CDR2 SYDVKM. The CDR3 covers 14 residues. Trimming left V 6 bases short and J 5 bases short, with 14 bases between. As DNA, the CDR3 is TGTGCCAGCAGGTCTAGGGGGAGTCACAATGAGCAGTTCTTC. Translating gives CASRSRGSHNEQFF.

This chain links TRBV27 with TRBJ1-4; D perhaps matches TRBD1 (5 bases). Trimming removed 5 bases from V and 10 bases from J, with 23 bases in between. The CDR3 spans 16 residues. CDR1 is MNHEY and CDR2 is SMNVEV in the germline V gene (reference sequence). The CDR3 DNA reads TGTGCCAGCAGTGGGGCGGGGGAGGTTAGTCTAGGAAAACTGTTTTTT. As protein: CASSGAGEVSLGKLFF. Full variable domain (missing parts from reference TRBV27 and TRBJ1-4): EAQVTQNPRYLITVTGKKLTVTCSQNMNHEYMSWYRQDPGLGLRQIYYSMNVEVTDKGDVPEGYKVSRKEKRNFPLILESPSPNQTSLYFCASSGAGEVSLGKLFFGSGTQLSVL.

The chain uses TRBV4-2 and TRBJ2-1; D might be TRBD2 (5 bases). The CDR3 extends over 16 amino acids. Deletions cut 0 bases from V and 4 bases from J, with 13 bases between. Per germline, CDR1 LGHNA and CDR2 YNFKEQ. The CDR3 DNA follows: TGTGCCAGCAGCCAAGATCCCCGGACGGGATACAATGAGCAGTTCTTC. This gives the protein CASSQDPRTGYNEQFF.

The J gene is TRBJ1-2, the V gene TRBV30; a possible D gene is TRBD1 (6 bases). The V end was cut by 2 bases, the J end by 2 bases, with 12 bases between. Germline CDR1 GTSNPN, CDR2 SVGIG (reference sequence). The CDR3 loop spans 14 amino acids. CDR3 residues: CAWSPGGQNYGYTF. The CDR3 DNA reads TGTGCCTGGAGTCCTGGTGGACAGAACTATGGCTACACCTTC. The whole variable domain, filled in from reference TRBV30 and TRBJ1-2, reads SQTIHQWPATLVQPVGSPLSLECTVEGTSNPNLYWYRQAAGRGLQLLFYSVGIGQISSEVPQNLSASRPQDRQFILSSKKLLLSDSGFYLCAWSPGGQNYGYTFGSGTRLTVV.

This rearrangement joins TRBV7-2 to TRBJ2-3; the match to TRBD1 covers 8 bases. This CDR3 region has 16 residues. J gave up 0 bases and V 8 bases, and 10 bases lay outside the gene matches. CDR1 and CDR2 from the germline V gene are SGHTA and FQGNSA. CDR3 bases: TGTGCCAGCGGTGACCCGGACAGGGCTAGCACAGATACGCAGTATTTT. Its protein product is CASGDPDRASTDTQYF.

This rearrangement joins TRBV11-2 to TRBJ2-5, with 7 bases lining up with TRBD2. The CDR3 has 19 amino acids. Trimming cost V 1 base and J 6 bases; bases outside gene matches: 20. Germline CDR1 is SGHAT and CDR2 is FQNNGV. CDR3 nucleotides: TGTGCCAGCAGCTTAGTCCCGGCGGCGGGGCTGTGGGGGGGGAAGACCCAGTACTTC. Residues: CASSLVPAAGLWGGKTQYF.

The rearrangement joins TRBV5-1 to TRBJ1-3; 9 bases agree with TRBD1. The J call is doubtful: the DNA matches TRBJ2-2 better. Germline CDR1 and CDR2: SGHRS and YFSETQ. The CDR3 is 15 amino acids. The CDR3 region has the DNA TGCGCCAGCAGCTTAGGACAGGGGAGTACCGGGGAGCTGTTTTTT. It is translated as CASSLGQGSTGELFF.

This chain joins TRBV7-2 and TRBJ1-1; 9 bases align to TRBD1. The CDR3 spans 15 residues. CDR1 is SGHTA and CDR2 is FQGNSA in the germline V gene. V lost 5 bases and J lost 0; bases outside the gene matches: 4. CDR3 nucleotide sequence: TGTGCCAGCAGCCACAGGACAGGGGTGAACACTGAAGCTTTCTTT. It specifies CASSHRTGVNTEAFF.

The gene calls are TRBV10-3 and TRBJ2-7; TRBD1 matches 9 bases. CDR3 size: 15 residues. After removal of 0 bases from V and 1 base from J, the junction contained 1 base not matched to a gene. Germline lookup yields CDR1 ENHRY and CDR2 SYGVKD. CDR3: CAISESGTGSYEQYF. The DNA for the CDR3 is TGTGCCATCAGTGAGTCGGGGACAGGGTCCTACGAGCAGTACTTC.

The genes are TRBV5-1 and TRBJ2-1; D gene unclear. CDR1 is SGHRS, CDR2 YFSETQ, per germline. Trimming shortened V by 1 base and J by 7 bases, and 18 bases separated the two germline ends. The CDR3 runs 16 residues. CDR3 nucleotides: TGCGCCAGCAGCTTGAGTGTGGCATCCGGAGTGAATGAGCAGTTCTTC. Translated, it gives CASSLSVASGVNEQFF.